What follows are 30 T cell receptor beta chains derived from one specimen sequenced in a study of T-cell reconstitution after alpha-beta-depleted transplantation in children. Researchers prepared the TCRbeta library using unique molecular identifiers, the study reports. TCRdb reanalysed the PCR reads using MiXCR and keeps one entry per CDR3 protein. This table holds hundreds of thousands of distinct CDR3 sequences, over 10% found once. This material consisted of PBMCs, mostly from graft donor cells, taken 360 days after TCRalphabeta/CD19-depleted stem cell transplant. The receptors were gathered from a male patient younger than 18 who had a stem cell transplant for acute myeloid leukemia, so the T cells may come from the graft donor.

The CDR3 DNA follows: TGTGCCAGCAGCGTAGGGATTTCTAGCTCCTACGAGCAGTACTTC. Translated, it gives CASSVGISSSYEQYF. The chain has TRBV9 and TRBJ2-7; no firm D call. V lost 0 bases and J 0 bases, leaving 10 bases between the germline ends. CDR3 length: 15 residues. Germline V gene lookup returns CDR1 SGDLS and CDR2 YYNGEE.

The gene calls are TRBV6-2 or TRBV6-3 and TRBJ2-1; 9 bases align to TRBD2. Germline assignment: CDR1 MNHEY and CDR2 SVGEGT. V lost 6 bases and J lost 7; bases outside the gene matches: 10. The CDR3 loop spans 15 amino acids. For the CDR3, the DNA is TGTGCCAGCAGGGATCTGCGGGAGGGCCTAAATGAGCAGTTCTTC. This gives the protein CASRDLREGLNEQFF.

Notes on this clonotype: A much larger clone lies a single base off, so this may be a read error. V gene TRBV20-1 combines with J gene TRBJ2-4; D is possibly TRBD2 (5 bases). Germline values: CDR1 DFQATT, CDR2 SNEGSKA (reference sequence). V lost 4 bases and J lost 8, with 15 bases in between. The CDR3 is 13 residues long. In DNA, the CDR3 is TGCAGTGCTACGGGAAGCGCCCAATACATTCAGTACTTC. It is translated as CSATGSAQYIQYF.

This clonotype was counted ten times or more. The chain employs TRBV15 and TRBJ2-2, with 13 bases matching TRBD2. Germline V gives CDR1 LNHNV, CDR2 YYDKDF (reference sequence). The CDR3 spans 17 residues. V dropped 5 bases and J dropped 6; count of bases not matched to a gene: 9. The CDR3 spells CATSGRTSGRLSGELFF. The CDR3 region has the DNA TGTGCCACCAGCGGGAGGACTAGCGGGAGATTATCCGGGGAGCTGTTTTTT.

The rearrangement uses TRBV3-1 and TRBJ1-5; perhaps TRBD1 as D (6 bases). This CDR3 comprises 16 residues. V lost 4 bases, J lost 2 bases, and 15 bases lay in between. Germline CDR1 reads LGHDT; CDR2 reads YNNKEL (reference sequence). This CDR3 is CASSLTQGNGNQPQHF. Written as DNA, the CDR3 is TGTGCCAGCAGCCTCACTCAGGGGAATGGCAATCAGCCCCAGCATTTT.

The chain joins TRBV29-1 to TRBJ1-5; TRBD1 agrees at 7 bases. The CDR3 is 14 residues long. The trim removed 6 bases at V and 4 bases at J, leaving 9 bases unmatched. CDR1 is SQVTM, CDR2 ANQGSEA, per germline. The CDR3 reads CSVRGRGTNQPQHF. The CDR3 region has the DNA TGCAGCGTCCGGGGCAGGGGGACAAATCAGCCCCAGCATTTT.

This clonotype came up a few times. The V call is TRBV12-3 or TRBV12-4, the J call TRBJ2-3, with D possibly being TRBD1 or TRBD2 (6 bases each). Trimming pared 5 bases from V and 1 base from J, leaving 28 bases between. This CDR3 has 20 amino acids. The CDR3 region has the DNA TGTGCCAGCAGTCCAGCGGACAGAAGCGGGCCTGGATTCCGCACAGATACGCAGTATTTT. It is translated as CASSPADRSGPGFRTDTQYF.

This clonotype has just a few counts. CDR3 sequence reads: CASSLYWGQGIPYEQYF. CDR3 DNA sequence: TGTGCCAGCAGCTTGTACTGGGGACAGGGTATTCCCTACGAGCAGTACTTC. This chain joins TRBV5-5 and TRBJ2-7; TRBD1 aligns across 9 bases. Germline CDR1 and CDR2: SGHKS and YYEKEE (reference sequence). This CDR3 spans 17 amino acids. J lost 2 bases, V lost 1 base, and 10 bases had no gene match. Full variable domain (remainder filled in from reference TRBV5-5 and TRBJ2-7): DAGVTQSPTHLIKTRGQQVTLRCSPISGHKSVSWYQQVLGQGPQFIFQYYEKEERGRGNFPDRFSARQFPNYSSELNVNALLLGDSALYLCASSLYWGQGIPYEQYFGPGTRLTVT.

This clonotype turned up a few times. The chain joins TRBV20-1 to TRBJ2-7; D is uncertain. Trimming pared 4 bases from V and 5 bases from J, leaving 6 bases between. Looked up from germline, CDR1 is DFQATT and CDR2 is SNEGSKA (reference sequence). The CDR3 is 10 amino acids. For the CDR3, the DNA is TGCAGTGCTACCAGGAACGAGCAGTACTTC. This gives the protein CSATRNEQYF.

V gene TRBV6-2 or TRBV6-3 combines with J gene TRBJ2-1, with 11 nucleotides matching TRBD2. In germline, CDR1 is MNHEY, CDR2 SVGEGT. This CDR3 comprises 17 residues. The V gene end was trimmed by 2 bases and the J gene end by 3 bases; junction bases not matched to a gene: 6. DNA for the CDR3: TGTGCCAGCAGTTACCCACTAGCGGGAGAGTACTACAATGAGCAGTTCTTC. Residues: CASSYPLAGEYYNEQFF.

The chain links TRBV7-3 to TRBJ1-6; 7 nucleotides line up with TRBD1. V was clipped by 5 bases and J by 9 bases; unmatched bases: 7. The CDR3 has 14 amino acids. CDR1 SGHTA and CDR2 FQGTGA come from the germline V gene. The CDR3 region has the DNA TGTGCCAGCAGCCAACAGGGGATAGGTTCACCCCTCCACTTT. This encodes CASSQQGIGSPLHF.

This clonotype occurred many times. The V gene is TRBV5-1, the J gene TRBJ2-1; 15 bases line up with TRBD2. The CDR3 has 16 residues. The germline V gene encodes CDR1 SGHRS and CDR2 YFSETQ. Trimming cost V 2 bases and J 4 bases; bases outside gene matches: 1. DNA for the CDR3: TGCGCCAGCAGCTTAGGGACTAGCGGGAGGTACAATGAGCAGTTCTTC. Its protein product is CASSLGTSGRYNEQFF.

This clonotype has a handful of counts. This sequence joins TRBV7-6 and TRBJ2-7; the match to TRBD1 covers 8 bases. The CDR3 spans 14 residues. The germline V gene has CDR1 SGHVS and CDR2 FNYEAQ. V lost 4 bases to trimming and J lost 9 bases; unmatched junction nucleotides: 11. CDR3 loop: CASSSGTGRLGQYV. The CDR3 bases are TGTGCCAGCAGCTCCGGGACAGGTCGCCTAGGGCAGTACGTC.

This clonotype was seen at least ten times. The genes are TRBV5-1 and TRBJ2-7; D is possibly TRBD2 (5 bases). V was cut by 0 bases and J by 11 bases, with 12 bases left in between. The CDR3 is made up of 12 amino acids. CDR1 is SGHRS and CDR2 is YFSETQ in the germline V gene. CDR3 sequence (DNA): TGCGCCAGCAGCTTGGCCGGAGGAGGAGAGTACTTC. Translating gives CASSLAGGGEYF.

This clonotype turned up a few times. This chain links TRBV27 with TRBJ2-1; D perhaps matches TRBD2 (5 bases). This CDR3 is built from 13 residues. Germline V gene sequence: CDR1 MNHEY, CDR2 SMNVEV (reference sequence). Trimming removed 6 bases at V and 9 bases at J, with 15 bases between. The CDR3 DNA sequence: TGTGCCAGCAGCCGGACCTTAGGGAGTGAGCAGTTCTTC. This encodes CASSRTLGSEQFF.

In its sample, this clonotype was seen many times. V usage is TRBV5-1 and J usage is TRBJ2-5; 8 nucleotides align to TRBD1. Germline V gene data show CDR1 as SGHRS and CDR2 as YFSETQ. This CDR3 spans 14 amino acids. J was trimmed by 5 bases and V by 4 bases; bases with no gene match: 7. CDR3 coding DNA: TGCGCCAGCAGCCCAGGGGGCCTCTGGGAGACCCAGTACTTC. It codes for CASSPGGLWETQYF.

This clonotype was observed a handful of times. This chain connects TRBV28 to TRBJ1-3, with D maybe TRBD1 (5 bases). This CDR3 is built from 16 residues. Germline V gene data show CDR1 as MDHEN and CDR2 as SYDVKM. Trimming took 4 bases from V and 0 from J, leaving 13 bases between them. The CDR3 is CASSYNRGTSGNTIYF. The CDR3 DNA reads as TGTGCCAGCAGTTATAATCGGGGGACCTCTGGAAACACCATATATTTT.

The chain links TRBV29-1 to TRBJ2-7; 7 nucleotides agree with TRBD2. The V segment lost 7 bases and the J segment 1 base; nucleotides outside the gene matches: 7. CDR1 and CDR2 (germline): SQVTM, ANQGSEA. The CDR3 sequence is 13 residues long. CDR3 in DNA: TGCAGCGCTACGGCGGGAGTTTCCTACGAGCAGTACTTC. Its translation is CSATAGVSYEQYF.

CDR3: CASSLRVGETQYF. CDR3 coding DNA: TGTGCCAGCAGCTTACGTGTTGGGGAGACCCAGTACTTC. V and J are TRBV7-8 and TRBJ2-5; no firm D call. The CDR3 is made up of 13 amino acids. Per the germline V gene, CDR1 is SGHVS and CDR2 is FQNEAQ. Trimming removed 2 bases from V and 5 bases from J, with 9 bases in between.

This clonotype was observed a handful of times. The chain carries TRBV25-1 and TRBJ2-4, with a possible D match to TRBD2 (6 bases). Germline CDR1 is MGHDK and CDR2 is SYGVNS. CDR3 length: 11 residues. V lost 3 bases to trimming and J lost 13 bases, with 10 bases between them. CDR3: CASSDGTSQYF. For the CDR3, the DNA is TGTGCCAGCAGTGATGGGACTTCACAGTACTTC.

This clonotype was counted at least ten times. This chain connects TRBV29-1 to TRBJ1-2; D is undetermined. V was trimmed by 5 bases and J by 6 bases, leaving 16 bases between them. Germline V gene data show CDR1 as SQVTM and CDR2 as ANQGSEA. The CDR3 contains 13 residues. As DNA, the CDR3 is TGCAGCGTTTTCATCGGAAGACTAAATGGCTACACCTTC. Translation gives CSVFIGRLNGYTF.

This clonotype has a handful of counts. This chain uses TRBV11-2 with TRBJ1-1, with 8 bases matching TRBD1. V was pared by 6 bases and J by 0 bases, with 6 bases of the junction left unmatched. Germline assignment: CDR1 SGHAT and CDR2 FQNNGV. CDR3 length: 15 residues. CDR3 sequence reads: CASSHGDRLNTEAFF. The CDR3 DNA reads TGTGCCAGCAGTCACGGGGACAGGTTGAACACTGAAGCTTTCTTT. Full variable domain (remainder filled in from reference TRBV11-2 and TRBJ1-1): EAGVAQSPRYKIIEKRQSVAFWCNPISGHATLYWYQQILGQGPKLLIQFQNNGVVDDSQLPKDRFSAERLKGVDSTLKIQPAKLEDSAVYLCASSHGDRLNTEAFFGQGTRLTVV.

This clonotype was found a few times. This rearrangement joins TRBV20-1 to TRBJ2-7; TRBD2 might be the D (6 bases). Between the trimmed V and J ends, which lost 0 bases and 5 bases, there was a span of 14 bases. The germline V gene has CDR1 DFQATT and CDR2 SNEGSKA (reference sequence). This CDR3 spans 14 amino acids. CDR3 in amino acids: CSARDPSVVNEQYF. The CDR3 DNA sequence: TGCAGTGCTAGAGATCCTAGCGTAGTCAACGAGCAGTACTTC.

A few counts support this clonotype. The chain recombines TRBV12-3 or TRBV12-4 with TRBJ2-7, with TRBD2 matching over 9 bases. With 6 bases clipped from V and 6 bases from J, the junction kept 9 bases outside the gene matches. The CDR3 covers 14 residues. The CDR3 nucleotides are TGTGCCAGCAGAGTTAGCGGGAGAGATAGCGAGCAGTACTTC. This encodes CASRVSGRDSEQYF.

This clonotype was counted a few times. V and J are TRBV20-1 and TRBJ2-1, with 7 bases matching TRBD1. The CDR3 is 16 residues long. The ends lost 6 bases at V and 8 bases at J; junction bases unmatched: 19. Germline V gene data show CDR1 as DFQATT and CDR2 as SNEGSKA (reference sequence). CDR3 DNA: TGCAGTGCCGAGTGGACCCCGGGACAGCTCCTTTATGAGCAGTTCTTC. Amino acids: CSAEWTPGQLLYEQFF.

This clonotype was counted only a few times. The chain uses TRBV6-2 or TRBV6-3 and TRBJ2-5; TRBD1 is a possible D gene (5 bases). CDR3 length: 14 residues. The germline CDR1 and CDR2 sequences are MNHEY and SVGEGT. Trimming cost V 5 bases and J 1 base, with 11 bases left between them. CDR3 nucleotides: TGTGCCAGCAGTCAAGGACACTTCCAAGAGACCCAGTACTTC. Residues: CASSQGHFQETQYF.

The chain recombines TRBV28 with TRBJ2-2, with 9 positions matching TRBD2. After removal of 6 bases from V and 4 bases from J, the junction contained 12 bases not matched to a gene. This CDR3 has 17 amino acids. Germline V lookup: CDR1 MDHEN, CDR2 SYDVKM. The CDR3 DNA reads TGTGCCAGCAGCCCTCTCTTAGCGGGAGAGTTCACCGGGGAGCTGTTTTTT. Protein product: CASSPLLAGEFTGELFF.

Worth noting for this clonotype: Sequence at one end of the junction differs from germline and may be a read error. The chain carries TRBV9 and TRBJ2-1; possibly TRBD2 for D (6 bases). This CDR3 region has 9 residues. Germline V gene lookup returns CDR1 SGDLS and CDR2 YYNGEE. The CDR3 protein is CASGTPTVF. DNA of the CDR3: TGTGCCAGCGGGACTCCCACCGTCTTC.

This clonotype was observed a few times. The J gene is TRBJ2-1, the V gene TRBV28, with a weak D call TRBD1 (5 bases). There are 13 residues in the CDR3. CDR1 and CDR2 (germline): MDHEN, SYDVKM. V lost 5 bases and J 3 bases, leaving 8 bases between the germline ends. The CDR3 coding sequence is TGTGCCAGCAGTGAAGACAGCTACAATGAGCAGTTCTTC. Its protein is CASSEDSYNEQFF.

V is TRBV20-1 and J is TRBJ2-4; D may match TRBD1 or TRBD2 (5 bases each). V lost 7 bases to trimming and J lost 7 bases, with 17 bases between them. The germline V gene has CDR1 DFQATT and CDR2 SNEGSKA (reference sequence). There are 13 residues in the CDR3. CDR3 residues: CSGGAESGNIQYF. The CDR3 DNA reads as TGCAGTGGTGGGGCGGAGTCGGGGAACATTCAGTACTTC.